Listed below are T cell receptor beta chains from one sample, sequenced in a study of blood T cell repertoires in COVID-19. Some clones are missing from TCRdb's copy, which holds only in-frame ones; the method was immunoSEQ multiplex PCR. The sample holds about 230,000 clones, 80% to 90% seen once. Sequencing used peripheral blood. These receptor sequences come from a man aged 50-60 years with COVID-19, enrolled during active disease. Each CDR3 is given with its conserved first and last residue. The D gene is left open where the match is weak. Some rows mark clone size as missing; the rest say once, few, many or name a class of expanded clone.

V gene	D gene	J gene	clone size	CDR3 DNA	CDR3 protein
TRBV7-6	TRBD2	TRBJ2-3	-	TGTGCCAGCAGCTTAGAGGCGCCGGTTACGCGGGGGGGTACTAGCACAGATACGCAGTATTTT	CASSLEAPVTRGGTSTDTQYF
TRBV19	TRBD1	TRBJ1-2	-	TGTGCCAGTAGTACGGGGACAGCTAACTATGGCTACACCTTC	CASSTGTANYGYTF
TRBV6-1	-	TRBJ1-5	-	TGTGCCAGCAGTGAGATTAGTCCCCAGCATTTT	CASSEISPQHF
TRBV3-1/TRBV3-2	TRBD2	TRBJ2-5	-	TGTGCCAGCAGAAAGGGACTAGCCCTTCAAGAGACCCAGTACTTC	CASRKGLALQETQYF
TRBV6-5	TRBD2	TRBJ2-1	-	TGTGCCAGCACCCTAAGCGGGAGGAATGAGCAGTTCTTC	CASTLSGRNEQFF
TRBV19	TRBD1	TRBJ2-1	-	TGTGCCAGTAGTACCGGACAGGGGGGCAATGAGCAGTTCTTC	CASSTGQGGNEQFF
TRBV10-2	TRBD2	TRBJ2-7	-	TGCGCCAGCAGTGCATATAGCGGGAGTGGATACGAGCAGTACTTC	CASSAYSGSGYEQYF
TRBV21-1	-	TRBJ1-2	-	TGTGCCAGCAGCAAAGGGCGGACAGGGGTAAACTATGGCTACACCTTC	CASSKGRTGVNYGYTF
TRBV5-1	-	TRBJ2-7	-	TGCGCCAGCAGCTTGCCCAGTTTCTCCTACGAGCAGTACTTC	CASSLPSFSYEQYF
TRBV18	TRBD1	TRBJ2-7	-	TGTGCCAGCTCACCAGGGACAGTCACCTACGAGCAGTACTTC	CASSPGTVTYEQYF
TRBV10-2	-	TRBJ1-4	-	TGCGCCAGCAGTAAGGACAGAATTAATGAAAAACTGTTTTTT	CASSKDRINEKLFF
TRBV6-6	TRBD1	TRBJ2-7	-	TGTGCCAGCAGTTACGGGACAGAGAGCTCCTACGAGCAGTACTTC	CASSYGTESSYEQYF
TRBV11-2	-	TRBJ1-1	-	TGTGCCAGCAGCCCCTCGTCTGGGGCAGGGAGGGTCGGCACTGAAGCTTTCTTT	CASSPSSGAGRVGTEAFF
TRBV20-1	-	TRBJ1-1	once	TGCAGTGCTAGTTGGAGGAACACTGAAGCTTTCTTT	CSASWRNTEAFF
TRBV18	-	TRBJ1-5	-	TGTGCCAGCTCACCACTGCCTCAGGGAACAATGGAACCCCAGCATTTT	CASSPLPQGTMEPQHF
TRBV4-2	TRBD2	TRBJ2-3	-	TGTGCCAGCAGCCAAACGAGGTCTAGCGGAGCTCCTAGCACAGATACGCAGTATTTT	CASSQTRSSGAPSTDTQYF
TRBV5-1	TRBD1	TRBJ2-5	-	TGCGCCAGCAGTCAGATATCAGGGGGCCTTGGGGAGACCCAGTACTTC	CASSQISGGLGETQYF
TRBV5-6	TRBD1	TRBJ2-7	-	TGTGCCAGCAGCTTGGGTGGGACAGGGGAGACGGGCTACGAGCAGTACTTC	CASSLGGTGETGYEQYF
TRBV4-1	TRBD1	TRBJ1-4	-	TGCGCCAGCAGCACCGGACAGGGCAGGGAAAAACTGTTTTTT	CASSTGQGREKLFF
TRBV29-1	TRBD1	TRBJ1-1	-	TGCAGCGTTGACAGGCACAGGGGCTTGGAGACTGAAGCTTTCTTT	CSVDRHRGLETEAFF
TRBV28	-	TRBJ2-4	-	TGTGCCAGCAATAAACAGGGACCCAAAAACATTCAGTACTTC	CASNKQGPKNIQYF
TRBV25-1	-	TRBJ1-2	-	TGTGCCAGCAGTGATTCCCGGGACAACGGCTACACCTTC	CASSDSRDNGYTF
TRBV7-7	TRBD2	TRBJ2-2	-	TGTGCTAGCAGCTTGTCTAGCGGGAGGGCCTCCACCGGGGAGCTGTTTTTT	CASSLSSGRASTGELFF
TRBV5-4	-	TRBJ1-3	-	TGTGCCAGCAGCGACGCCGGCGGGGCTGGAAACACCATATATTTT	CASSDAGGAGNTIYF
TRBV6-6	-	TRBJ1-2	-	TGTGCCAGCAGCGTCCTTAACTATGGCTACACCTTC	CASSVLNYGYTF
TRBV27	TRBD2	TRBJ2-1	-	TGTGCCAGCAGTTTATCGGAGGTTCAGATCCCTCTAGCGGGAGGGTACAATGAGCAGTTCTTC	CASSLSEVQIPLAGGYNEQFF
TRBV2	TRBD2	TRBJ2-1	-	TGTGCCAGCAGTGAGGGACTAGCGGGAGGGCCATCGAAGTCCTACAATGAGCAGTTCTTC	CASSEGLAGGPSKSYNEQFF
TRBV6-2/TRBV6-3	TRBD1	TRBJ1-2	-	TGTGCCAGCAGTAACAACAGGGGGCGCGGGTATGGCTACACCTTC	CASSNNRGRGYGYTF
TRBV5-4	-	TRBJ1-1	-	TGTGCCAGCAGCTACTGGTTAGCGGGCACTGAAGCTTTCTTT	CASSYWLAGTEAFF
TRBV27	-	TRBJ2-1	-	TGTGCCAGCAGGGCGGGCATTAGCGTCAATGAGCAGTTCTTC	CASRAGISVNEQFF
TRBV5-1	-	TRBJ2-1	-	TGCGCCAGCAGCTTGGATGGCAGATACAATGAGCAGTTCTTC	CASSLDGRYNEQFF
TRBV5-1	-	TRBJ1-5	-	TGCGCCAGCAGCTTGGGACCAAACACAGGGAATTCTCAGCCCCAGCATTTT	CASSLGPNTGNSQPQHF
TRBV7-6	-	TRBJ2-5	-	TGTGCCAGCAGCCCGCTTCCCATGGGCCGCTGGCAAGAGACCCAGTACTTC	CASSPLPMGRWQETQYF
TRBV2	-	TRBJ2-3	-	TGTGCCAGCAGTGATCGCAGGGAAACAGATACGCAGTATTTT	CASSDRRETDTQYF
TRBV29-1	-	TRBJ1-1	-	TGCAGCGTTGACATAGCAAACACTGAAGCTTTCTTT	CSVDIANTEAFF
TRBV19	TRBD2	TRBJ2-1	-	TGTGCCAGTAGTCATCGGACTAGCGGCTACTCCAGCTCCTACAATGAGCAGTTCTTC	CASSHRTSGYSSSYNEQFF
TRBV6-6	-	TRBJ1-1	-	TGTGCCAGCAGTTACGGGCAGACCAACACTGAAGCTTTCTTT	CASSYGQTNTEAFF
TRBV28	-	TRBJ2-3	-	TGTGCCAGCAGTCTAACGCCCGGGTCTTTCACAGATACGCAGTATTTT	CASSLTPGSFTDTQYF
TRBV10-3	TRBD1	TRBJ2-3	-	TGTGCCATCAGTGACGTCCCCCACAGGGGGCTCAAGACTAGCACAGATACGCAGTATTTT	CAISDVPHRGLKTSTDTQYF
TRBV11-2	-	TRBJ2-7	few	TGTGCCAGCAGCTTAGCCGTGACAGACGAGCAGTACTTC	CASSLAVTDEQYF
TRBV2	TRBD2	TRBJ2-2	once	TGTGCCAGCAGTGATCTAGCGGGAGTTTTAACCGGGGAGCTGTTTTTT	CASSDLAGVLTGELFF
TRBV9	TRBD1	TRBJ1-6	once	TGTGCCAGCAGCGTTCAGGGACAGGGCGAGTCACCCCTCCACTTT	CASSVQGQGESPLHF
TRBV7-8	-	TRBJ2-1	-	TGTGCCAGCAGAGGTGGGGCCATCCTATACAATGAGCAGTTCTTC	CASRGGAILYNEQFF
TRBV27	-	TRBJ2-7	-	TGTGCCAGCAGTTCACCGGGACAAAGCTACGAGCAGTACTTC	CASSSPGQSYEQYF
TRBV6-6	-	TRBJ1-5	once	TGTGCCAGCAGGTCGACAGGAAATCAGCCCCAGCATTTT	CASRSTGNQPQHF
TRBV6-2/TRBV6-3	-	TRBJ1-6	-	TGTGCCAGCAGTTACTCCCCCGTCGCCATCACCGGGGGTTCACCCCTCCACTTT	CASSYSPVAITGGSPLHF
TRBV11-2	-	TRBJ2-2	once	TGTGCCAGCAGCTTAGATCAAGCGGAGGTGGGCGGGGAGCTGTTTTTT	CASSLDQAEVGGELFF
TRBV7-9	TRBD1	TRBJ2-2	-	TGTGCCAGCAGCCCCGGACAGGGCGACACCGGGGAGCTGTTTTTT	CASSPGQGDTGELFF
TRBV18	-	TRBJ1-5	-	TGTGCCAGCTCACCTAATAGCAATCAGCCCCAGCATTTT	CASSPNSNQPQHF
TRBV4-3	TRBD1	TRBJ1-6	-	TGCGCCAGCAGCCAAGATCAGGGACAGAATTCACCCCTCCACTTT	CASSQDQGQNSPLHF
TRBV5-5	-	TRBJ2-3	-	TGTGCCAGCAGCTTGGTAGGGGCCTACACAGATACGCAGTATTTT	CASSLVGAYTDTQYF
TRBV7-2	TRBD2	TRBJ2-7	-	TGTGCCAGCAGGGAACTAGCGGGGGGGCCTTACGAGCAGTACTTC	CASRELAGGPYEQYF
TRBV5-1	-	TRBJ1-5	-	TGCGCCAGCAGCTTGGAACCCGGGAGGAATCAGCCCCAGCATTTT	CASSLEPGRNQPQHF
TRBV5-6	TRBD1	TRBJ1-6	-	TGTGCCAGCAGCTTGGGGACAGGGGATCGTTCACCCCTCCACTTT	CASSLGTGDRSPLHF
TRBV28	TRBD1	TRBJ2-3	-	TGTGCCAGCAGTATACCACCAGGACAGGGGCCCACAGATACGCAGTATTTT	CASSIPPGQGPTDTQYF
TRBV18	-	TRBJ2-5	-	TGTGCCAGCTCACCAAAACAGGGTGTCGAGACCCAGTACTTC	CASSPKQGVETQYF
TRBV4-1	TRBD2	TRBJ2-1	once	TGCGCCAGCAGCCCAGGACTAGCTTACAATGAGCAGTTCTTC	CASSPGLAYNEQFF